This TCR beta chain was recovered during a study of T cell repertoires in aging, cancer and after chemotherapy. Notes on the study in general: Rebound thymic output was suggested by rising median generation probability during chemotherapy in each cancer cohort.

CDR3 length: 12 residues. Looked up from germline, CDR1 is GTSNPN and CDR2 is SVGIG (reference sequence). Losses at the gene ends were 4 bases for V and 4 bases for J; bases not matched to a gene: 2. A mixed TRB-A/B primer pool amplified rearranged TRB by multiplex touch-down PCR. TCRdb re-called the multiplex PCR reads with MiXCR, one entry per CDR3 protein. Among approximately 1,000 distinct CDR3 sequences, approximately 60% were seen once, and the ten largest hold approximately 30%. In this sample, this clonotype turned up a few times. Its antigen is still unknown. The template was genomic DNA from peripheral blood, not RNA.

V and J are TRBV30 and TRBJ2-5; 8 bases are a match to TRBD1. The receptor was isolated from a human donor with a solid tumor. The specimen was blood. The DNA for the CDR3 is TGTGCCTGGACCACAGGGGGAGAGACCCAGTACTTC. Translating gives CAWTTGGETQYF.